This T cell receptor (beta chain) was captured in a study of T cell responses to AZD1222 COVID-19 vaccine. The study, taken as a whole, reports: Nearly half of unique spike-specific TCRs reportedly avoided B.1.351 and B.1.1.7 mutated regions. Dominant at 160-218 and 743-854, vaccine-associated CD4 TCRs also spanned spike.

V lost 1 base to trimming and J lost 8 bases, with 12 bases between them. The CDR3 is 14 amino acids. Germline V gene lookup returns CDR1 LGHDT and CDR2 YNNKEL (reference sequence). A note on this clone: Its antigen is as yet unknown.

The assay was immunoSEQ multiplex PCR, and TCRdb's table has in-frame clones only and misses some. This table has roughly 150,000 clones, about nine tenths appearing once. Here the sequenced sample was peripheral blood, taken on day 0 of AZD1222 vaccination. The chain recombines TRBV3-1 (or the pseudogene TRBV3-2) with TRBJ1-5; D call uncertain. The TCR originated in an adult in good health. Here the CDR3 reads CASSQGSWREPQHF. CDR3 nucleotides: TGTGCCAGCAGCCAAGGGTCCTGGAGGGAGCCCCAGCATTTT.